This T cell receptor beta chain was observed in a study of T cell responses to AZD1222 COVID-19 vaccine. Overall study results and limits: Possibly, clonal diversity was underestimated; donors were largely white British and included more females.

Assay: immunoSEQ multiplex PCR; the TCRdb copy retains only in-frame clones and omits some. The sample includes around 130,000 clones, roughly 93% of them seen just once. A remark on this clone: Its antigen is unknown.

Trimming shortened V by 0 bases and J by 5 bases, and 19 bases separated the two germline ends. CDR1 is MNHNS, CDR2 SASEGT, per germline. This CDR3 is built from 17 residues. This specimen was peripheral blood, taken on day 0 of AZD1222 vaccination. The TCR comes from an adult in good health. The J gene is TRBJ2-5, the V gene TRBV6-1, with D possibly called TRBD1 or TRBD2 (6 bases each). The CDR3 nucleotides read TGTGCCAGCAGTGAAGCGGGGGGCGGGACTTATGGGGAGACCCAGTACTTC. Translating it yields CASSEAGGGTYGETQYF.